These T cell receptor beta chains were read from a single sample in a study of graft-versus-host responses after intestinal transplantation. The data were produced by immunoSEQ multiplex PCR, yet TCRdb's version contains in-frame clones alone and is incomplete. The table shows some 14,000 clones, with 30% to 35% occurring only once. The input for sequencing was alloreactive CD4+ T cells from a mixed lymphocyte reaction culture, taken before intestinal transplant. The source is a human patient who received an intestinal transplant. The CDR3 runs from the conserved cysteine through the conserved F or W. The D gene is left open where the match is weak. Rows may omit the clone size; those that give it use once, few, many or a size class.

TGTGCCAGCAGTGAACAGGGAGGTAATTCACCCCTCCACTTT	CASSEQGGNSPLHF	NA	few	TRBV2	TRBJ1-6
TGTGCCAGCAGCGGGGGGACTAGCGGAAGCACCGGGGAGCTGTTTTTT	CASSGGTSGSTGELFF	TRBD2	many	TRBV9	TRBJ2-2
TGCGCCAGCAGCCAACCCGACAGGGGGCTAACAGATACGCAGTATTTT	CASSQPDRGLTDTQYF	TRBD1	NA	TRBV4-3	TRBJ2-3
TGTGCCAGCAGCGTAGCCGCCCAGGGGGTCTACGAGCAGTACTTC	CASSVAAQGVYEQYF	TRBD1	few	TRBV9	TRBJ2-7
TGTGCCAGCTCACCACGGGGCGATACGCAGTATTTT	CASSPRGDTQYF	NA	NA	TRBV18	TRBJ2-3
TGTGCCAGCAGATCGTCAGGGTTCACCTACGAGCAGTACTTC	CASRSSGFTYEQYF	NA	few	TRBV27	TRBJ2-7
TGTGCCAGCAGTGAATTGACGGGAGGGCCCCACGAGCAGTACTTC	CASSELTGGPHEQYF	TRBD2	NA	TRBV6-1	TRBJ2-7
TGTGCCAGTAGTAGCCGGGACAGAAAATCACCCCTCCACTTT	CASSSRDRKSPLHF	TRBD1	NA	TRBV19	TRBJ1-6
TGTGCCAGCAGCTTGGATCCGGGGGTCTATGGCTACACCTTC	CASSLDPGVYGYTF	NA	few	TRBV5-3	TRBJ1-2
TGTGCCAGCAGTTCGCGGGCCACTATTGAAAAACTGTTTTTT	CASSSRATIEKLFF	NA	NA	TRBV27	TRBJ1-4
TGCGCCAGCAGCTTTTCAGGGGGAGGCTACACCTTC	CASSFSGGGYTF	TRBD1	NA	TRBV5-1	TRBJ1-2
TGTGCCAGCAGCCCCCCTGGGGCTGGACGTCGGGAGCAGTACTTC	CASSPPGAGRREQYF	NA	NA	TRBV11-2	TRBJ2-7
TGTGCCATCCGGTCCGCAGATACGCAGTATTTT	CAIRSADTQYF	NA	NA	TRBV6-5	TRBJ2-3
TGTGCCAGCAGTTTACAGTCTTCTGGAAACACCATATATTTT	CASSLQSSGNTIYF	NA	NA	TRBV6-6	TRBJ1-3
TGCGCCAGCAGTCAATCCCGAGCCAGCCCTTTGGGAGGCACTGAAGCTTTCTTT	CASSQSRASPLGGTEAFF	NA	few	TRBV23-1	TRBJ1-1
TGTGCCAGCAGCTTGGAGGCTAGAGAGACCCAGTACTTC	CASSLEARETQYF	NA	few	TRBV4-2	TRBJ2-5